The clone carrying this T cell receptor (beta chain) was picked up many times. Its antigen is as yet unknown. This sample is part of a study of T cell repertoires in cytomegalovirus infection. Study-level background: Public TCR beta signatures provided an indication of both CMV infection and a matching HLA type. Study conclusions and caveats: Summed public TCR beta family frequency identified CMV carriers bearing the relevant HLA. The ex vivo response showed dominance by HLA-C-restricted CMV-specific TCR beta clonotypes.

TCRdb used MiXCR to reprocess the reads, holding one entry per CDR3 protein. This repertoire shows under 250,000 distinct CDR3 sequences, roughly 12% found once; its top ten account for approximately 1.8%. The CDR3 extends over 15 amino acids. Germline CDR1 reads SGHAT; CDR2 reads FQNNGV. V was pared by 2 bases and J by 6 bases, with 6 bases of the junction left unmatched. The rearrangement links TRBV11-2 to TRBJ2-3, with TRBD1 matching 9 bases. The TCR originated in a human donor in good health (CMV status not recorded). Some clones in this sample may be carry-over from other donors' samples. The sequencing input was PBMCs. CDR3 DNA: TGTGCCAGCAGCTTACTACAGGGGGCGGCGGATACGCAGTATTTT. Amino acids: CASSLLQGAADTQYF.